The next 10 T cell receptor beta chains were all read from a single sample in a study of blood T cell repertoires in COVID-19. TCRdb's table, derived via immunoSEQ multiplex PCR, lists solely in-frame clones and lacks some. In the table there are approximately 45,000 clones, 80% to 90% of which are singletons. The sequencing sample was made of peripheral blood. These receptors all come from a human donor in a cohort sampled during active COVID-19.

This clone was detected only once. This chain links TRBV11-2 with TRBJ2-4, with a possible D match to TRBD2 (5 bases). Trimming stripped 5 bases from V and 3 bases from J, with 17 bases between. Looked up from germline, CDR1 is SGHAT and CDR2 is FQNNGV. The CDR3 is 16 residues long. DNA for the CDR3: TGTGCCAGCAGCCCTCGATTTGTGGGAGTCAAAAACATTCAGTACTTC. Translated, it gives CASSPRFVGVKNIQYF.

The chain uses TRBV12-3 or TRBV12-4 and TRBJ2-1; D gene uncertain. V gave up 6 bases and J gave up 7 bases, with 10 bases separating them. This CDR3 has 12 residues. CDR3 DNA: TGTGCCAGCAGCAATCGCCGGAATGAGCAGTTCTTC. Translation: CASSNRRNEQFF.

The rearrangement links TRBV6-1 to TRBJ1-5; D is possibly TRBD1 (6 bases). The CDR3 covers 18 residues. With 0 bases removed from V and 1 base from J, the gap between germline ends came to 16 bases. The V gene's germline CDR1 is MNHNS and CDR2 SASEGT. CDR3 bases: TGTGCCAGCAGTGAAGCCGCAGGGACACAGGCCAGCAATCAGCCCCAGCATTTT. Translation: CASSEAAGTQASNQPQHF.

This clone was seen more than once but under ten times. The chain employs TRBV6-1 and TRBJ2-1, with 8 bases aligning to TRBD1. Per germline, CDR1 MNHNS and CDR2 SASEGT. With V trimmed by 4 bases and J by 8 bases, 13 bases remained unmatched. The CDR3 has 16 residues. The CDR3 sequence is CASSAGVGTGGHEQFF. The CDR3 DNA reads TGTGCCAGCAGTGCCGGGGTGGGGACAGGTGGCCATGAGCAGTTCTTC.

The chain uses TRBV19 and TRBJ2-1; no clear D gene. The CDR3 extends over 14 amino acids. The V end lost 1 base, the J end lost 4 bases, and 8 bases lay between the germline ends. Per germline, CDR1 LNHDA and CDR2 SQIVND (reference sequence). CDR3 protein: CASSIALAYNEQFF. The CDR3, as DNA: TGTGCCAGTAGTATAGCCTTAGCTTACAATGAGCAGTTCTTC.

This clone came up a few times. The chain has TRBV5-1 and TRBJ1-2, with 8 bases that match TRBD1. With 4 bases clipped from V and 8 bases from J, the junction kept 4 bases outside the gene matches. The V gene's germline CDR1 is SGHRS and CDR2 YFSETQ. This CDR3 has 12 amino acids. This CDR3 reads CASSATGDGYTF. The CDR3 DNA sequence: TGCGCCAGCAGCGCGACAGGGGACGGCTACACCTTC.

The chain employs TRBV5-6 and TRBJ2-4, with 12 bases identical to TRBD2. Germline assignment: CDR1 SGHDT and CDR2 YYEEEE. V shed 0 bases and J 0 bases; nucleotides not matched to a gene: 4. CDR3 size: 18 residues. CDR3 region: CASSLELAGGLAKNIQYF. For the CDR3, the DNA is TGTGCCAGCAGCTTGGAACTAGCGGGAGGACTAGCCAAAAACATTCAGTACTTC.

The chain combines TRBV4-3 with TRBJ1-2; tentative D call: TRBD1 (6 bases). The CDR3 has 17 residues. Germline V CDR1 and CDR2: LGHNA, YSLEER. The ends were cut back, 0 bases at V and 7 bases at J, with 21 bases in the middle. CDR3 region: CASSQELLGARTSGYTF. The CDR3 coding sequence is TGCGCCAGCAGCCAAGAATTGCTGGGGGCTAGGACGTCTGGCTACACCTTC.

The chain has TRBV4-3 and TRBJ2-5; D is perhaps TRBD1 (6 bases). Germline CDR1 LGHNA, CDR2 YSLEER. The CDR3 runs 15 residues. V was cut by 0 bases and J by 2 bases, with 10 bases left in between. CDR3 DNA: TGCGCCAGCAGCCAAGATTTCAGGGGTCAAGAGACCCAGTACTTC. Translated: CASSQDFRGQETQYF.

V gene TRBV5-6 combines with J gene TRBJ2-1; 7 bases fit TRBD2. The CDR3 extends over 17 amino acids. V lost 5 bases and J lost 0; bases outside the gene matches: 11. The germline CDR1 and CDR2 sequences are SGHDT and YYEEEE. This CDR3 reads CASSGGERPSSYNEQFF. The DNA for the CDR3 is TGTGCCAGCAGTGGGGGGGAGCGTCCGAGCTCCTACAATGAGCAGTTCTTC.